This T cell receptor (beta chain) is from a study of blood T cell repertoires in COVID-19. This clone was seen just once. The V end was cut by 5 bases, the J end by 2 bases, with 8 bases between. The germline CDR1 and CDR2 sequences are LNHNV and YYDKDF (reference sequence). The CDR3 totals 13 residues. Assay: immunoSEQ multiplex PCR; the TCRdb copy retains only in-frame clones and omits some. The sample comprises 200,000 or so clones, over 75% of which are singletons, and 11% rests with the top ten. The specimen sequenced was peripheral blood. The sequence came from a human donor with active or convalescent COVID-19. The donor label of this sample is uncertain. The chain combines TRBV15 with TRBJ2-3, with D possibly matching TRBD2 (6 bases). The CDR3 reads CATSSGDTDTQYF. CDR3 nucleotides: TGTGCCACCAGCTCGGGGGACACAGATACGCAGTATTTT.